A single TCR beta chain is shown here with its context. Its antigen is unknown. The assay was immunoSEQ multiplex PCR, and TCRdb's table has in-frame clones only and misses some. The repertoire holds hundreds of thousands of clones, with 72% as singletons. This record comes from a study of shared clonotypes between healthy human individuals. The study, taken as a whole, reports: Clonotypes shared by all four donors outscored non-shared clonotypes in generation probability.

Germline values: CDR1 WSHSY, CDR2 SAAADI. The V gene end was trimmed by 6 bases and the J gene end by 8 bases; junction bases not matched to a gene: 7. This CDR3 is 15 amino acids long. This TCR came from a woman aged 25 to 39 in good health. The sequenced sample was memory CD4+ T cells sorted from blood. The subset is: CD45RA-negative fraction. The rearrangement links TRBV10-2 to TRBJ2-1, with 13 positions matching TRBD2. The CDR3 bases are TGCGCCAGCAGGCCGGGACTAGCGGGGTTGGATGAGCAGTTCTTC. Its translation: CASRPGLAGLDEQFF.